The entry below gives a single TCR beta chain sequence along with its context. This entry comes from a study of shared clonotypes between healthy human individuals. The CDR3 is 16 amino acids. Trimming cost V 4 bases and J 3 bases, with 17 bases left between them. Germline V lookup: CDR1 SGHVS, CDR2 FQNEAQ. Method: immunoSEQ multiplex PCR; TCRdb's copy keeps in-frame clones and lacks some. The table has 900,000 to 1,200,000 clones, 70% to 80% seen once. The sequence derives from a man aged 18 to 29 in good health. Some clones in this sample may be carry-over from other donors' samples. Sequences were obtained from memory CD4+ T cells from PBMCs. Described subset: CD45RA-negative fraction. V usage is TRBV7-8 and J usage is TRBJ2-3; D assignment may be TRBD1 or TRBD2 (7 bases each). This CDR3 is CASSYRQGGGTDTQYF. CDR3 nucleotide sequence: TGTGCCAGCAGCTATAGACAGGGCGGGGGTACAGATACGCAGTATTTT.